The T cell receptor beta chain described here comes from a study of control samples from healthy donors and cancer patients. TCRdb keeps only in-frame clones here, not all; method: immunoSEQ multiplex PCR. The profile shows more than 110,000 clones, 70% to 90% of them singletons. CDR3 length: 15 residues. The ends were cut back, 0 bases at V and 7 bases at J, with 16 bases in the middle. Germline CDR1 is SGDLS and CDR2 is YYNGEE. The chain is built from TRBV9 and TRBJ1-2, with TRBD1 as a possible D gene (5 bases). Source material: blood. The receptor comes from a woman younger than 45 in good health. CDR3 DNA sequence: TGTGCCAGCAGCGTAGCGTTATCAGGGAACCCTGGCTACACCTTC. It specifies CASSVALSGNPGYTF.